This entry features one T cell receptor beta chain sequence. Clones were sequenced by immunoSEQ multiplex PCR, and TCRdb holds only the in-frame ones, with some missing. The repertoire holds about 120,000 clones, with roughly four fifths as singletons. These data originate in a study of blood T cell repertoires in COVID-19. The length of the CDR3 is 16 residues. Germline V CDR1 and CDR2: SGHRS, YFSETQ. The V end lost 4 bases, the J end lost 5 bases, and 18 bases lay between the germline ends. Input material: peripheral blood. This receptor was identified in a man in his 60s with acute or convalescent COVID-19. The chain employs TRBV5-1 and TRBJ2-2, with D maybe TRBD1 (5 bases). The CDR3 spells CASSPWQGSGTGELFF. The CDR3 region has the DNA TGCGCCAGCAGCCCCTGGCAGGGAAGTGGAACCGGGGAGCTGTTTTTT. Full variable domain (rest looked up from reference TRBV5-1 and TRBJ2-2): KAGVTQTPRYLIKTRGQQVTLSCSPISGHRSVSWYQQTPGQGLQFLFEYFSETQRNKGNFPGRFSGRQFSNSRSEMNVSTLELGDSALYLCASSPWQGSGTGELFFGEGSRLTVL.